A single sample gave rise to the 6 T cell receptor beta chains below, sequenced in a study of T cell repertoires in cytomegalovirus infection. TCRdb reanalysed the reads using MiXCR and keeps one entry per CDR3 protein. The sample contains 450,000 to 650,000 distinct CDR3 sequences, around a quarter of which appear only once. Sequenced input: PBMCs. The receptors were gathered from a human donor in good health (CMV status not recorded). Some clones in this sample may be carry-over from other donors' samples.

The chain links TRBV15 to TRBJ1-5; D may be TRBD1 (5 bases). The ends were cut back, 6 bases at V and 4 bases at J, with 10 bases in the middle. The CDR3 loop spans 13 amino acids. Germline CDR1 is LNHNV and CDR2 is YYDKDF (reference sequence). The CDR3 bases are TGTGCCACCAGTACAGGCCGTAATCAGCCCCAGCATTTT. Amino acid sequence: CATSTGRNQPQHF.

This clonotype was detected only a few times. The CDR3 DNA sequence: TGTGAGAGCAGTCCTTCGGAAAACATTCAGTACTTC. Its protein is CESSPSENIQYF. The chain combines TRBV19 with TRBJ2-4; D gene unclear. CDR1 and CDR2 from the germline V gene are LNHDA and SQIVND (reference sequence). The CDR3 spans 12 residues.

The rearrangement joins TRBV24-1 to TRBJ2-7, with 8 bases lining up with TRBD1. Germline trimming cut 7 bases from V and 4 bases from J; bases unmatched to any gene: 8. This CDR3 has 14 residues. Germline loops: CDR1 KGHDR, CDR2 SFDVKD. This CDR3 is CATSSDRAPYEQYF. The CDR3 bases are TGTGCCACCAGCTCGGACAGGGCGCCTTACGAGCAGTACTTC.

The chain employs TRBV7-2 and TRBJ2-2; 7 bases line up with TRBD2. V was clipped by 2 bases and J by 6 bases; unmatched bases: 15. The V gene's germline CDR1 is SGHTA and CDR2 FQGNSA. This CDR3 is built from 18 residues. The CDR3 DNA reads as TGTGCCAGCAGCTTAACCTCCCGTTTAGCGGGTGTTCCCGGGGAGCTGTTTTTT. It translates to CASSLTSRLAGVPGELFF.

This clonotype was detected only a few times. The chain combines TRBV2 with TRBJ2-5; D is undetermined. V lost 4 bases and J 5 bases, leaving 11 bases between the germline ends. The length of the CDR3 is 13 residues. Per germline, CDR1 SNHLY and CDR2 FYNNEI. CDR3 bases: TGTGCCAGCAGTGTCCGGTCCTCGGAGACCCAGTACTTC. It yields the protein CASSVRSSETQYF. The full variable domain, in which reference TRBV2 and TRBJ2-5 provide the parts outside the CDR3, is EPEVTQTPSHQVTQMGQEVILRCVPISNHLYFYWYRQILGQKVEFLVSFYNNEISEKSEIFDDQFSVERPDGSNFTLKIRSTKLEDSAMYFCASSVRSSETQYFGPGTRLLVL.

The chain recombines TRBV19 with TRBJ2-5; no definite D call. Per germline, CDR1 LNHDA and CDR2 SQIVND (reference sequence). The CDR3 is made up of 13 amino acids. V was cut by 3 bases and J by 0 bases, with 5 bases left in between. CDR3 bases: TGTGCCAGTAGTATGATATACCAAGAGACCCAGTACTTC. Translated: CASSMIYQETQYF.